One sample yielded the 8 T cell receptor beta chains listed below, sequenced in a study of T cells in Graves' hyperthyroidism and ophthalmopathy. Amplification yielded TCR beta CDR3 regions, with RNA transcripts as the source. A set of HTBI primers served as the primers for a first-round RT-PCR of the TCR CDR3. MiXCR was run by TCRdb on the multiplex PCR reads, yielding one entry per CDR3 protein. The sample includes 500,000 to 700,000 distinct CDR3 sequences, 15% to 20% of them seen just once. The sequencing sample was made of blood. These TCRs come from a woman under 30 with Graves' hyperthyroidism.

This clonotype has only a few counts. The chain couples TRBV12-5 to TRBJ2-7; D is undetermined. Looked up from germline, CDR1 is LGHNT and CDR2 is FRNRAP. V lost 0 bases, J lost 0 bases, and 9 bases lay in between. The CDR3 is 15 residues long. Written as DNA, the CDR3 is TGTGCTAGTGGTTTGGTGGTTGATCCCTCCTACGAGCAGTACTTC. Residues: CASGLVVDPSYEQYF.

The chain is built from TRBV4-1 and TRBJ2-1; 8 bases match TRBD2. The germline V gene has CDR1 MGHRA and CDR2 YSYEKL. CDR3 size: 15 residues. The junction had 2 bases not matched to a gene; V was cut back by 2 bases and J by 2 bases. CDR3 DNA: TGCGCCAGCAGCCAAACCGGGGGGGCCTACAATGAGCAGTTCTTC. This codes for CASSQTGGAYNEQFF.

For this clonotype: A much bigger clone sits one base away, suggesting this may be a read error. V usage is TRBV27 and J usage is TRBJ2-1, with D possibly being TRBD2 (7 bases). Trimming took 8 bases from V and 2 from J, leaving 19 bases between them. The CDR3 covers 16 residues. In germline, CDR1 is MNHEY, CDR2 SMNVEV (reference sequence). CDR3 residues: CASGQDGGRPYNEQFF. In DNA, the CDR3 is TGTGCCAGCGGTCAGGACGGGGGGCGCCCCTACAATGAGCAGTTCTTC.

A remark on this clonotype: Its ends do not fully match the called genes, so a read error is possible. The genes are TRBV6-4 and TRBJ2-3, with 13 nucleotides matching TRBD2. There are 15 residues in the CDR3. The V gene's germline CDR1 is MRHNA and CDR2 SNTAGT. The CDR3 spells CTSSTSGGATDTQYF. The CDR3 nucleotides read TGTACCAGCAGTACTAGCGGGGGGGCCACAGATACGCAGTATTTT.

The chain combines TRBV20-1 with TRBJ2-1; perhaps TRBD2 as D (5 bases). The CDR3 contains 18 residues. V lost 1 base, J lost 2 bases, and 21 bases lay in between. The V gene's germline CDR1 is DFQATT and CDR2 SNEGSKA (reference sequence). This CDR3 reads CSARVSPKTREPYNEQFF. The CDR3 DNA reads TGCAGTGCTAGAGTTTCCCCGAAAACTAGGGAACCCTACAATGAGCAGTTCTTC.

Only a few counts were recorded for this clonotype. This chain connects TRBV5-1 to TRBJ2-7; 7 bases are a match to TRBD2. Germline CDR1 SGHRS, CDR2 YFSETQ. V dropped 3 bases and J dropped 7; count of bases not matched to a gene: 16. The CDR3 is made up of 16 amino acids. The CDR3 nucleotides read TGCGCCAGCAGCTCCTTAGTTGGGGGGAGGGCCGTTGAGCAGTACTTC. This translates into CASSSLVGGRAVEQYF. The variable domain in full, with the rest retrieved from reference TRBV5-1 and TRBJ2-7, is KAGVTQTPRYLIKTRGQQVTLSCSPISGHRSVSWYQQTPGQGLQFLFEYFSETQRNKGNFPGRFSGRQFSNSRSEMNVSTLELGDSALYLCASSSLVGGRAVEQYFGPGTRLTVT.

The chain has TRBV6-1 and TRBJ2-6; maybe TRBD1 (6 bases). Trimming cost V 6 bases and J 2 bases, with 23 bases left between them. Looked up from germline, CDR1 is MNHNS and CDR2 is SASEGT. The CDR3 loop spans 19 amino acids. In DNA, the CDR3 is TGTGCCAGCAGCCGTACAGGGCAGGCTACCGGGGCTGGGGCCAACGTCCTGACTTTC. Translated: CASSRTGQATGAGANVLTF.

In its sample, this clonotype was seen a few times. For the CDR3, the DNA is TGTGCCTCCGCCCAAGGACGCAATCAGCCCCAGCATTTT. Amino acid sequence: CASAQGRNQPQHF. The chain is built from TRBV11-2 and TRBJ1-5; D is unclear. The V gene lost 11 bases and the J gene lost 2 bases, with 13 bases spanning the gap. Germline V gives CDR1 SGHAT, CDR2 FQNNGV. This CDR3 region has 13 residues. Complete variable domain (other parts from reference TRBV11-2 and TRBJ1-5): EAGVAQSPRYKIIEKRQSVAFWCNPISGHATLYWYQQILGQGPKLLIQFQNNGVVDDSQLPKDRFSAERLKGVDSTLKIQPAKLEDSAVYLCASAQGRNQPQHFGDGTRLSIL.